Following are 2 T cell receptor beta chains from one sample sequenced in a study of blood T cell repertoires in COVID-19 (dated by TCRdb to 2018 to 2021). Library method: the immunoSEQ multiplex PCR assay. Sourced from immuneACCESS, this table was stored by TCRdb with only in-frame sequences that have V and J called. A share of the clones is absent; for the studies checked, an unresolved V gene accounts for under half, and the remainder has no known explanation. This sample is represented by around 97,000 clones; around four fifths of them were singletons. About 12% of the sample is taken by the ten largest. The source material was peripheral blood. These receptors were taken from a human donor in a cohort sampled during active COVID-19.

The chain has TRBV7-2 and TRBJ2-7, with a weak D call TRBD1 (5 bases). From germline, CDR1 is SGHTA and CDR2 FQGNSA. V shed 1 base and J shed 5 bases, with 9 bases lying between them. The CDR3 contains 13 residues. CDR3 amino acids: CASSLGPGNEQYF. As DNA, the CDR3 is TGTGCCAGCAGCTTAGGTCCAGGGAACGAGCAGTACTTC.

This CDR3 is CSVLKTGPNTEAFF. The CDR3 nucleotides read TGCAGCGTCTTAAAGACAGGGCCTAACACTGAAGCTTTCTTT. The chain is built from TRBV29-1 and TRBJ1-1; 7 bases are shared with TRBD1. Trimming cost V 6 bases and J 2 bases; bases outside gene matches: 9. Germline CDR1 and CDR2: SQVTM and ANQGSEA. This CDR3 is built from 14 residues.